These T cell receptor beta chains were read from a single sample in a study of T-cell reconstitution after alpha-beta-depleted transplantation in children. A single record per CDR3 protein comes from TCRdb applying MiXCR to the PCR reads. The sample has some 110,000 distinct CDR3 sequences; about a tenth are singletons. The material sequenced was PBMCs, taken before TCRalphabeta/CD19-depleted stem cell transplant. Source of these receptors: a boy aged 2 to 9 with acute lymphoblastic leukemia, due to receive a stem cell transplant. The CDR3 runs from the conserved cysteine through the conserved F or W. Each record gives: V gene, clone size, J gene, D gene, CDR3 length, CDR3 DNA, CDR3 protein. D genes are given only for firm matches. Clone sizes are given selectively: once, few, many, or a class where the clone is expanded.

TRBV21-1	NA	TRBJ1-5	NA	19	TGTGCCAGCAGCCCCTCGAAGAAGGACAGGGCGAGGGGCAATCAGCCCCAGCATTTT	CASSPSKKDRARGNQPQHF
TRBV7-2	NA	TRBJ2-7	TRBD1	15	TGTGCCAGCAGCTTAAAGACAGGGGGCACCTACGAGCAGTACTTC	CASSLKTGGTYEQYF
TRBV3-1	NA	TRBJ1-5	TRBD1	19	TGTGCCAGCAGCCAAGATTACCCGGACAGGGATAGTAGCAATCAGCCCCAGCATTTT	CASSQDYPDRDSSNQPQHF
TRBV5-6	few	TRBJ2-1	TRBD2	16	TGTGCCAGCAGCTCGCTCCTAGCGGGAGTCTACAATGAGCAGTTCTTC	CASSSLLAGVYNEQFF
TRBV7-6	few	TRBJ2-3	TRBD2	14	TGTGCCAGCAGCTTAAAGCGGGATTCGGGTACGCAGTATTTT	CASSLKRDSGTQYF
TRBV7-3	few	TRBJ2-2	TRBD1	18	TGTGCCAGCAGCCCCATAGAACTCACAGGGGCGAACACCGGGGAGCTGTTTTTT	CASSPIELTGANTGELFF
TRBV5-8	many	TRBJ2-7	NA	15	TGTGCCAGCAGCTTGTTTGGACAGAACTTATACGAGCAGTACTTC	CASSLFGQNLYEQYF
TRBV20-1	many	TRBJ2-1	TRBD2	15	TGCAGTGCCCCCGCAGCGGGAGGGTCGTACAATGAGCAGTTCTTC	CSAPAAGGSYNEQFF
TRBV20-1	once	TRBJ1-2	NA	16	TGCAGTGCTTGTTGCATTTCCAGCCCCTCGGGCTATGGCTACACCTTC	CSACCISSPSGYGYTF
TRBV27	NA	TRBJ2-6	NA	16	TGTGCCAGCAGTTTGGGATACAGGGTTGGGGCCAACGTCCTGACTTTC	CASSLGYRVGANVLTF
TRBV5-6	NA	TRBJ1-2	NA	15	TGTGCCAGCAGCTTGCAGGGCGTTTGGCGATATGGCTACACCTTC	CASSLQGVWRYGYTF
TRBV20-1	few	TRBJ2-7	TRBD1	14	TGCAGTGCTGGGCCGGGACAGGGGTACTACGAGCAGTACTTC	CSAGPGQGYYEQYF
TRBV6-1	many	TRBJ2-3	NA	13	TGTGCCAGCAGTGAAGCTCCCGGAGATACGCAGTATTTT	CASSEAPGDTQYF
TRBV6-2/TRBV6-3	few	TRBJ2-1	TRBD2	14	TGTGCCAGCAGGACGACTAGCGGGAGGGGTGAGCAGTTCTTC	CASRTTSGRGEQFF
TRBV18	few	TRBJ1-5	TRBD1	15	TGTGCCAGCTCACCAACAGGGGCTAGCAATCAGCCCCAGCATTTT	CASSPTGASNQPQHF
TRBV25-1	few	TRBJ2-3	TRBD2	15	TGTGCCAGCAGTGAACCAGCGGGGAACACAGATACGCAGTATTTT	CASSEPAGNTDTQYF
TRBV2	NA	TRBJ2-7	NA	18	TGTACCAGCAGCTCGCGACGGGTGGCGGGCGGGCGTACCTACGAGCAGTACTTC	CTSSSRRVAGGRTYEQYF
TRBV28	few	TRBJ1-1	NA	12	TGTGCCAGCATTCAACAGAACACTGAAGCTTTCTTT	CASIQQNTEAFF
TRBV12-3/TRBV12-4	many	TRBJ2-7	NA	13	TGTGCCAGCAGTTTAGCCCTGGTGGACCCGCGGTACTTC	CASSLALVDPRYF
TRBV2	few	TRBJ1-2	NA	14	TGTGCCAGCAGTGAAGGGGGGGGTAACTATGGCTACACCTTC	CASSEGGGNYGYTF
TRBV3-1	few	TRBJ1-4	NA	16	TGTGCCAGCAGCCAAGCGGGTTTGGGAGCTAATGAAAAACTGTTTTTT	CASSQAGLGANEKLFF
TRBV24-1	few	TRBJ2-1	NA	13	TGTGCCACCAGTGAAGGGGGGTTCAATGAGCAGTTCTTC	CATSEGGFNEQFF
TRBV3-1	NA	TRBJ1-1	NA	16	TGTGCCAGCAGCCCCACCCCGAGACCGCCGAACACTGAAGCTTTCTTT	CASSPTPRPPNTEAFF
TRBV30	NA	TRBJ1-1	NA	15	TGTGCCTGGAGTGTACCCGGACGCAAGAACACTGAAGCTTTCTTT	CAWSVPGRKNTEAFF
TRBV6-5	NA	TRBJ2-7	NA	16	TGTGCCAGCAGTATCCGGGACATGGGTGTATCTATCAAGCAGTACTTC	CASSIRDMGVSIKQYF
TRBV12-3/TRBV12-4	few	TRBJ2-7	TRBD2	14	TGTGCCAGCAGTTTGCTAGCGGGTAGATACGAGCAGTACTTC	CASSLLAGRYEQYF
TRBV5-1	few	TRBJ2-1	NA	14	TGCGCCAGCAGCTTGGCCGGCGCCGTCAATGAGCAGTTCTTC	CASSLAGAVNEQFF
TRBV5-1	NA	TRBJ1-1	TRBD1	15	TGCGCCAGCAGCTTGGGAGCCAGGGGGGGCACTGAAGCTTTCTTT	CASSLGARGGTEAFF
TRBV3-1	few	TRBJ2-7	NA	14	TGTGCCAGCAGCCAAGTACCCTCGATCTACGAGCAGTACTTC	CASSQVPSIYEQYF
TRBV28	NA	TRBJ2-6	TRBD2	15	TGTGCCAGCAGTCCGGGAGGTAGTGGGGCCAACGTCCTGACTTTC	CASSPGGSGANVLTF
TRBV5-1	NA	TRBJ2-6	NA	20	TGCGCCAGCAGCTTGGCCGGGGAACTTCCCGAACCCTCTGGGGCCAACGTCCTGACTTTC	CASSLAGELPEPSGANVLTF
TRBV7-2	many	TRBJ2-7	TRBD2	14	TGTGCCAGCAGCTTAGCCGGGAGGAGCTACGAGCAGTACTTC	CASSLAGRSYEQYF
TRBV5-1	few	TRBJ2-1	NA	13	TGCGCCAGCAGCTTGGAAGGCGGCGGTGAGCAGTTCTTC	CASSLEGGGEQFF
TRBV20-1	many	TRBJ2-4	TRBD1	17	TGCAGTGCTAGGCGGACAGGGGAAGGAGTAGTCAAAAACATTCAGTACTTC	CSARRTGEGVVKNIQYF
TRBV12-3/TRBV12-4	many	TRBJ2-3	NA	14	TGTGCCAGCAGTGGACAGACTAGCACAGATACGCAGTATTTT	CASSGQTSTDTQYF
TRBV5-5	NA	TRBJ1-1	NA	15	TGTGCCAGCAGCCCCCGGGACGGGGAGAACACTGAAGCTTTCTTT	CASSPRDGENTEAFF
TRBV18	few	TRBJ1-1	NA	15	TGTGCCAGCTCACTCGCGAAGGGGGGTAACACTGAAGCTTTCTTT	CASSLAKGGNTEAFF
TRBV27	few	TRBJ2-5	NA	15	TGTGCCAGCAGTTCTCGACTGGGCTTTGGTGAGACCCAGTACTTC	CASSSRLGFGETQYF
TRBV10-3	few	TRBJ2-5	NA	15	TGTGCCATCAGTATCCGCCGGAGGGCGAGAGAGACCCAGTACTTC	CAISIRRRARETQYF
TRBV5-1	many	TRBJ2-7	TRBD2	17	TGCGCCAGCAGCCCGGGACTAGCGGGAGGTCTCTCCTACGAGCAGTACTTC	CASSPGLAGGLSYEQYF
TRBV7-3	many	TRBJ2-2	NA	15	TGTGCCAGCAGTAGCGGAAACACGAACACCGGGGAGCTGTTTTTT	CASSSGNTNTGELFF
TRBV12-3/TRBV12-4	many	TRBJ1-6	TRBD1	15	TGTGCCAGCAGTTTATGGCAGGGGGCTAATTCACCCCTCCACTTT	CASSLWQGANSPLHF
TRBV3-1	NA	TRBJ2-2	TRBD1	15	TGTGCCAGCAGCCGCAGACAGGGGAGCGCCGGGGAGCTGTTTTTT	CASSRRQGSAGELFF
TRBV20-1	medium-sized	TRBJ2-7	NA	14	TGCAGTGGGGTCCGAGGCAGATGGCCCTACGAGCAGTACTTC	CSGVRGRWPYEQYF
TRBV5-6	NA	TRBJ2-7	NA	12	TGTGCCAGCAGCTTGGATCATTACGAGCAGTACTTC	CASSLDHYEQYF
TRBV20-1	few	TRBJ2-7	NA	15	TGCAGTGCTAGTGATTATGGGGGATCACCCTACGAGCAGTACTTC	CSASDYGGSPYEQYF
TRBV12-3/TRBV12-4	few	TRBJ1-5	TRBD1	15	TGTGCCAGCGGGGAACAGACAGGGAGGAGTCAGCCCCAGCATTTT	CASGEQTGRSQPQHF
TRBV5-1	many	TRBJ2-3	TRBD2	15	TGCGCCAGCAGCTTGGAGGCTAGCGGAGCAGATACGCAGTATTTT	CASSLEASGADTQYF
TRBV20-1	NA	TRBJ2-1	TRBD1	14	TGCAGCGCTAGAGATCGACAGGGGCATAATGAGCAGTTCTTC	CSARDRQGHNEQFF
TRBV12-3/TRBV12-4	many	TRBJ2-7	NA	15	TGTGCCAGCAGCCCCCATGGTGTAGGGGTGGGGGAGCAGTACTTC	CASSPHGVGVGEQYF
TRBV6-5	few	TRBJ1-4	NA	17	TGTGCCAGCAGTACCTCAATTGGACGGAGCAATAATGAAAAACTGTTTTTT	CASSTSIGRSNNEKLFF